Below, 24 T cell receptor beta chains from the same sample are listed, as sequenced in a study of shared clonotypes between healthy human individuals. Method: immunoSEQ multiplex PCR; TCRdb's copy keeps in-frame clones and lacks some. Among about 960,000 clones listed, 70% to 85% were seen once. Sample: memory CD4+ T cells sorted from blood. Subset described: CD45RA-negative fraction. Receptors were obtained from a man between 18 and 29 years old in good health.

This sequence joins TRBV18 and TRBJ1-5; D is undetermined. Between the trimmed V and J ends, which lost 2 bases and 3 bases, there was a span of 11 bases. The CDR3 spans 15 residues. Germline loops: CDR1 KGHSH, CDR2 LQKENI. This CDR3 reads CASSPSGRDNQPQHF. The CDR3, as DNA: TGTGCCAGCTCACCATCCGGGAGAGACAATCAGCCCCAGCATTTT.

The rearrangement uses TRBV7-2 and TRBJ2-3; TRBD2 matches at 14 bases. The ends lost 3 bases at V and 1 base at J; junction bases unmatched: 3. The germline V gene encodes CDR1 SGHTA and CDR2 FQGNSA. This CDR3 has 17 residues. The CDR3 DNA reads TGTGCCAGCAGCTTGGGGACTAGCGGGAGTGGCACAGATACGCAGTATTTT. This codes for CASSLGTSGSGTDTQYF.

This clone came up a few times. The chain combines TRBV10-3 with TRBJ1-1; D possibly corresponds to TRBD1 (5 bases). The germline V and J ends were trimmed by 0 bases and 4 bases, with 9 bases remaining between them. Germline assignment: CDR1 ENHRY and CDR2 SYGVKD. The CDR3 totals 14 residues. The CDR3 coding sequence is TGTGCCATCAGTGAGTCCGGGGGAATCACTGAAGCTTTCTTT. Translation: CAISESGGITEAFF.

This chain joins TRBV9 and TRBJ2-3, with 9 bases that match TRBD2. J gave up 4 bases and V 4 bases, and 10 bases lay outside the gene matches. The CDR3 sequence is 16 residues long. Germline V gives CDR1 SGDLS, CDR2 YYNGEE. CDR3: CASSRLASGAPDTQYF. Written as DNA, the CDR3 is TGTGCCAGCAGCAGACTAGCTAGCGGGGCCCCAGATACGCAGTATTTT.

Only a few counts were recorded for this clone. The chain links TRBV12-5 to TRBJ1-1; D gene uncertain. Germline V gives CDR1 LGHNT, CDR2 FRNRAP. This CDR3 region has 12 residues. The ends were cut back, 3 bases at V and 1 base at J, with 3 bases in the middle. DNA of the CDR3: TGTGCTAGTGGTTTCCCGAACACTGAAGCTTTCTTT. The encoded protein is CASGFPNTEAFF.

Comment on this clone: The sample contains more than one DNA sequence encoding this CDR3. V gene TRBV10-2 combines with J gene TRBJ1-5; the D is unclear. V was shortened by 0 bases and J by 9 bases, with 9 bases between the two germline ends. The CDR3 is 13 residues long. Germline V gene sequence: CDR1 WSHSY, CDR2 SAAADI. CDR3 sequence: CASSESAAGPQHF. The CDR3 region has the DNA TGCGCCAGCAGTGAGTCGGCGGCGGGGCCCCAGCATTTT.

The chain carries TRBV6-5 and TRBJ1-1; D gene unclear. V lost 6 bases, J lost 8 bases, and 13 bases lay in between. Germline V lookup: CDR1 MNHEY, CDR2 SVGAGI. This CDR3 is built from 12 residues. This CDR3 reads CASSNHGGEAFF. CDR3 coding DNA: TGTGCCAGCAGCAACCACGGCGGGGAAGCTTTCTTT.

The chain couples TRBV2 to TRBJ2-7, with a possible D match to TRBD1 (6 bases). Trimming removed 1 base from V and 6 bases from J, with 16 bases in between. The CDR3 loop spans 15 amino acids. The germline V gene has CDR1 SNHLY and CDR2 FYNNEI. The CDR3 loop is CASSEEGNRGGEQYF. In DNA, the CDR3 is TGTGCCAGCAGTGAAGAAGGGAACAGAGGGGGCGAGCAGTACTTC.

J is TRBJ1-2 and V is TRBV7-9; possibly TRBD1 for D (6 bases). The CDR3 sequence is 14 residues long. CDR1 and CDR2 (germline): SEHNR, FQNEAQ (reference sequence). Trimming took 1 base from V and 2 from J, leaving 8 bases between them. The CDR3 DNA reads TGTGCCAGCAGCTTAGAGGGGGAGAACTATGGCTACACCTTC. It specifies CASSLEGENYGYTF.

The chain couples TRBV19 to TRBJ1-2, with D possibly matching TRBD1 (6 bases). The CDR3 length is 11 residues. CDR1 and CDR2 (germline): LNHDA, SQIVND (reference sequence). V lost 4 bases, J lost 8 bases, and 8 bases lay in between. The CDR3 DNA sequence: TGTGCCAGTAGTAGAACAGGGGGCTACACCTTC. Protein: CASSRTGGYTF.

The chain links TRBV6-5 to TRBJ1-1; D call uncertain. The germline gives CDR1 MNHEY, CDR2 SVGAGI. The CDR3 runs 13 residues. V was pared by 6 bases and J by 0 bases, with 8 bases between. The CDR3 region is CASRGGLNTEAFF. The CDR3 nucleotides are TGTGCCAGCAGAGGTGGCCTGAACACTGAAGCTTTCTTT.

J is TRBJ1-2 and V is TRBV7-9, with 10 positions matching TRBD1. The CDR3 has 19 residues. V lost 6 bases, J lost 5 bases, and 21 bases stayed unmatched. Germline V lookup: CDR1 SEHNR, CDR2 FQNEAQ (reference sequence). CDR3 protein: CASSTPPGQGKNLRYGYTF. The CDR3 DNA is TGTGCCAGCAGTACCCCCCCGGGACAGGGGAAAAATTTGAGATATGGCTACACCTTC.

The J gene is TRBJ2-5, the V gene TRBV18, with D possibly matching TRBD1 (5 bases). V was shortened by 2 bases and J by 4 bases, with 11 bases between the two germline ends. The CDR3 length is 14 residues. Germline V gives CDR1 KGHSH, CDR2 LQKENI. This CDR3 reads CASSPILGAETQYF. In nucleotides, the CDR3 is TGTGCCAGCTCACCAATCCTAGGGGCAGAGACCCAGTACTTC.

The chain uses TRBV15 and TRBJ1-3; D uncertain. The CDR3 sequence is 16 residues long. Trimming stripped 2 bases from V and 0 bases from J, with 11 bases between. The germline gives CDR1 LNHNV, CDR2 YYDKDF (reference sequence). CDR3: CATSRSLVLSGNTIYF. Written as DNA, the CDR3 is TGTGCCACCAGCAGATCCCTTGTCCTCTCTGGAAACACCATATATTTT. Full variable domain (outside the CDR3, taken from reference TRBV15 and TRBJ1-3): DAMVIQNPRYQVTQFGKPVTLSCSQTLNHNVMYWYQQKSSQAPKLLFHYYDKDFNNEADTPDNFQSRRPNTSFCFLDIRSPGLGDTAMYLCATSRSLVLSGNTIYFGEGSWLTVV.

This clone was picked up one time. This chain links TRBV9 with TRBJ2-1; 7 bases are shared with TRBD2. The ends lost 4 bases at V and 9 bases at J; junction bases unmatched: 10. Germline V lookup: CDR1 SGDLS, CDR2 YYNGEE. The length of the CDR3 is 14 residues. In nucleotides, the CDR3 is TGTGCCAGCAGCCCTTGGGGGGAGGGTCGTGAGCAGTTCTTC. Protein product: CASSPWGEGREQFF.

This clone was observed a single time. This rearrangement joins TRBV5-1 to TRBJ1-2, with 8 bases fitting TRBD1. Germline assignment: CDR1 SGHRS and CDR2 YFSETQ. The V gene end was trimmed by 3 bases and the J gene end by 6 bases; junction bases not matched to a gene: 10. The CDR3 runs to 15 residues. CDR3 sequence reads: CASSSDRGGRDGYTF. The CDR3 DNA reads TGCGCCAGCAGCTCAGACAGGGGAGGAAGGGATGGCTACACCTTC.

The chain combines TRBV5-6 with TRBJ2-7; D gene uncertain. Deletions cut 1 base from V and 0 bases from J, with 14 bases between. CDR3 length: 16 residues. CDR1 is SGHDT and CDR2 is YYEEEE in the germline V gene. This CDR3 is CASSLSVGKSSYEQYF. The CDR3 DNA reads as TGTGCCAGCAGCTTGTCGGTTGGGAAGAGCTCCTACGAGCAGTACTTC.

The chain has TRBV14 and TRBJ1-1; no firm D call. Trimming pared 0 bases from V and 0 bases from J, leaving 2 bases between. Germline CDR1 is SGHDN and CDR2 is FVKESK. The CDR3 spans 13 residues. CDR3 protein: CASSQELNTEAFF. The CDR3, as DNA: TGTGCCAGCAGCCAAGAACTGAACACTGAAGCTTTCTTT.

There are a few counts of this clone. The V call is TRBV7-2, the J call TRBJ1-2; D might be TRBD1 (5 bases). Trimming pared 6 bases from V and 7 bases from J, leaving 12 bases between. The CDR3 loop spans 12 amino acids. CDR1 is SGHTA and CDR2 is FQGNSA in the germline V gene. The CDR3 protein is CASSYGGGGYTF. CDR3 sequence (DNA): TGTGCCAGCAGTTACGGGGGAGGTGGCTACACCTTC. Together with reference TRBV7-2 and TRBJ1-2, the CDR3 gives the full variable domain: GAGVSQSPSNKVTEKGKDVELRCDPISGHTALYWYRQSLGQGLEFLIYFQGNSAPDKSGLPSDRFSAERTGGSVSTLTIQRTQQEDSAVYLCASSYGGGGYTFGSGTRLTVV.

This clone was counted a single time. The chain employs TRBV5-1 and TRBJ2-3; D perhaps matches TRBD2 (5 bases). Germline CDR1 and CDR2: SGHRS and YFSETQ. The ends were cut back, 3 bases at V and 1 base at J, with 12 bases in the middle. The CDR3 extends over 15 amino acids. CDR3 protein: CASSSGGFGTDTQYF. DNA of the CDR3: TGCGCCAGCAGCTCCGGAGGATTCGGCACAGATACGCAGTATTTT.

The chain combines TRBV11-3 with TRBJ2-1, with TRBD1 identical over 8 bases. Germline-derived CDR1 and CDR2 are SGHNT and YENEEA. CDR3 length: 15 amino acids. V lost 3 bases and J lost 7; bases outside the gene matches: 8. The CDR3 sequence is CASSFTGGKRNEQFF. In nucleotides, the CDR3 is TGTGCCAGCAGCTTCACAGGGGGGAAGCGGAATGAGCAGTTCTTC.

V and J are TRBV6-5 and TRBJ1-1; 9 nucleotides align to TRBD1. CDR3 size: 16 residues. With V trimmed by 6 bases and J by 0 bases, 8 bases remained unmatched. In germline, CDR1 is MNHEY, CDR2 SVGAGI. Here the CDR3 reads CASSYLGQGLNTEAFF. The CDR3 DNA sequence: TGTGCCAGCAGCTACCTTGGACAGGGGTTGAACACTGAAGCTTTCTTT.

This chain connects TRBV27 to TRBJ1-5; D is uncertain. The V gene lost 6 bases and the J gene lost 4 bases, with 19 bases spanning the gap. Germline V gene data show CDR1 as MNHEY and CDR2 as SMNVEV (reference sequence). The CDR3 has 16 amino acids. CDR3 protein: CASSPWDRVENQPQHF. The CDR3 nucleotides read TGTGCCAGCAGCCCCTGGGATCGGGTAGAGAATCAGCCCCAGCATTTT.

The V gene is TRBV6-1, the J gene TRBJ2-7; TRBD1 or TRBD2 may be the D gene (6 bases each). The CDR3 has 14 residues. Trimming cost V 4 bases and J 2 bases, with 12 bases left between them. CDR1 is MNHNS, CDR2 SASEGT, per germline. CDR3 coding DNA: TGTGCCAGCAGTGTTCCGGGGGCACCCTACGAGCAGTACTTC. Amino acids: CASSVPGAPYEQYF.